This TCR beta chain is from a study of blood T cells in healthy people across ages. The study's findings and limits: Long-lived donors had more naive CD4+ cells and higher diversity than aged donors.

Germline CDR1 MGHRA, CDR2 YSYEKL. The CDR3 is 14 amino acids. Trimming pared 0 bases from V and 5 bases from J, leaving 8 bases between. A second roughly 6 to 12 cycle PCR used barcoded and J-beta primers. TCRdb re-called the 5' RACE reads with MiXCR, one entry per CDR3 protein. This table holds around 1,000,000 distinct CDR3 sequences, about 23% found once. This clonotype occurred a few times. Its antigen is unknown. These records were also assigned to another study, of T cells of mothers and their children.

The gene calls are TRBV4-1 and TRBJ2-4; D may match TRBD1 or TRBD2 (5 bases each). The clonotype comes from a girl aged 2 to 9 in good health. The material sequenced was blood. The CDR3 here is CASSQEGVQNIQYF. DNA for the CDR3: TGCGCCAGCAGCCAAGAGGGGGTCCAAAACATTCAGTACTTC.